These T cell receptor beta chains were read from a single sample in a study of Ad26.COV2.S vaccination and SARS-CoV-2 variants. This table comes from immunoSEQ multiplex PCR, and its TCRdb copy is limited to in-frame clones, with some not included. The sample has about 460,000 clones; nearly 90% are singletons. The starting material was peripheral blood, obtained in a trial of Ad26.COV2.S vaccine versus placebo. Source of these receptors: a person between 18 and 65 years old who received the Ad26.COV2.S COVID-19 vaccine or a placebo. The CDR3 runs from the conserved cysteine through the conserved F or W. D genes are given only for firm matches. The listing skips clone size in some rows; elsewhere it reads once, few, many or a size class.

CDR3nt	CDR3aa	j_gene	d_gene	v_gene	abundance
TGTGCTAGCAGACTCGGGGCAGGGGGCAGGGAGCTGTTTTTT	CASRLGAGGRELFF	TRBJ2-2	TRBD1	TRBV7-7	-
TGTGCCAGCAGTAGAATGGACAGCAGGAACACTGAAGCTTTCTTT	CASSRMDSRNTEAFF	TRBJ1-1	-	TRBV6-5	-
TGTGCCAGCAGTCGGGAGAGCTACGAGCAGTACTTC	CASSRESYEQYF	TRBJ2-7	-	TRBV2	-
TGTGCCACCATGGCGGGAGTAGCCGGGGAGCTGTTTTTT	CATMAGVAGELFF	TRBJ2-2	TRBD2	TRBV24-1	-
TGTGCCAGTAGCGGAGGGACTTCTATCACAGATACGCAGTATTTT	CASSGGTSITDTQYF	TRBJ2-3	-	TRBV19	-
TGCGCCAGCAGCCAAGGGATATCCTCTGGAAACACCATATATTTT	CASSQGISSGNTIYF	TRBJ1-3	-	TRBV4-3	-
TGTGCCAGCAGCCCCCGGGACAGGGGAATTAGCTCCTATAATTCACCCCTCCACTTT	CASSPRDRGISSYNSPLHF	TRBJ1-6	TRBD1	TRBV7-2	-
TGTGCCAGCAGTTACTCGTTCCAGGGAGGCTACGAGCAGTACTTC	CASSYSFQGGYEQYF	TRBJ2-7	-	TRBV6-5	once
TGCGCCAGCAGCCAAGATAACAGGGTGGGTCAGCCCCAGCATTTT	CASSQDNRVGQPQHF	TRBJ1-5	-	TRBV4-1	-
TGTGCCATCAGTGAGGCGGGACAGGCCCGCTTTAACTATGGCTACACCTTC	CAISEAGQARFNYGYTF	TRBJ1-2	TRBD1	TRBV10-3	-
TGTGCCAGCAGGACGGAGGACTACAATGAGCAGTTCTTC	CASRTEDYNEQFF	TRBJ2-1	-	TRBV12-3/TRBV12-4	-
TGCAGCGTCGAACGGGGGACAGGTTGGGGATTAGCCAAAAACATTCAGTACTTC	CSVERGTGWGLAKNIQYF	TRBJ2-4	TRBD1	TRBV29-1	-
TGTGCCAGCAGCTTAACGGACAGGGAACCTAACTATGGCTACACCTTC	CASSLTDREPNYGYTF	TRBJ1-2	TRBD1	TRBV7-9	-
TGTGCCAGCTCAGGGCAGGGGGCTGAACAGCCCCAGCATTTT	CASSGQGAEQPQHF	TRBJ1-5	TRBD1	TRBV18	-
TGTGCCAGTAGTCCCAGGAAACAGGGGGCTCGAGAGACCCAGTACTTC	CASSPRKQGARETQYF	TRBJ2-5	TRBD1	TRBV19	-
TGTGCCAGCAGTGAAGCGCGGGGGGGGCAAATCCTTCAGCCCCAGCATTTT	CASSEARGGQILQPQHF	TRBJ1-5	-	TRBV6-1	-
TGTGCCAGCTCACCTAGTCTTACGCATGGCTACACCTTC	CASSPSLTHGYTF	TRBJ1-2	-	TRBV18	-
TGTGCCACCAGCAGAGTGCCGATCGGTGAGCAGTTCTTC	CATSRVPIGEQFF	TRBJ2-1	-	TRBV15	-
TGTGCCAGCAGCTTGGGGCCGCGGATCGTGTCCTACAATGAGCAGTTCTTC	CASSLGPRIVSYNEQFF	TRBJ2-1	-	TRBV5-4	-
TGTGCCAGCAGTTCCCCCCGCAGGGTCGAGCAGTACTTC	CASSSPRRVEQYF	TRBJ2-7	-	TRBV28	-
TGTGCCAGCAGCGTAGCAGGGGTTCTCAGTGAGCCCCAGCATTTT	CASSVAGVLSEPQHF	TRBJ1-5	-	TRBV9	-
TGTGCCAGCAGCTTAGATAACTACGAGCAGTACTTC	CASSLDNYEQYF	TRBJ2-7	-	TRBV7-9	-
TGTGCCTGGAGGGGCACCGGGGAGCTGTTTTTT	CAWRGTGELFF	TRBJ2-2	-	TRBV30	-
TGTGCCAGCAGCCAAGAGGGAGTAGCGGGGGCAAATCGGGATGAGCAGTTCTTC	CASSQEGVAGANRDEQFF	TRBJ2-1	TRBD2	TRBV3-1/TRBV3-2	-
TGCAGCGTTCGGACTAGCGGGAAGAACACCGGGGAGCTGTTTTTT	CSVRTSGKNTGELFF	TRBJ2-2	TRBD2	TRBV29-1	-
TGTGCCAGCAGTTACTCGACCGGGACCTCCTACGAGCAGTACTTC	CASSYSTGTSYEQYF	TRBJ2-7	-	TRBV6-5	-
TGTGCCAGCAGCCAAGTGGGAACCGGGGAGCTGTTTTTT	CASSQVGTGELFF	TRBJ2-2	-	TRBV14	-
TGTGCCAGTAGTATTCGGGGCAGCGGAAATGAAAAACTGTTTTTT	CASSIRGSGNEKLFF	TRBJ1-4	-	TRBV19	-
TGTGCCAGCAGCCCGGCAGGCTCCTACAATGAGCAGTTCTTC	CASSPAGSYNEQFF	TRBJ2-1	-	TRBV9	-
TGCGCCAGCAGCTACCTGAGTCAGAGTGTTACGAGCGGGCAGTACTTC	CASSYLSQSVTSGQYF	TRBJ2-7	-	TRBV5-1	-
TGCAGCGTTGTCGCGGGGATGGGTCAGCCCCAGCATTTT	CSVVAGMGQPQHF	TRBJ1-5	-	TRBV29-1	few
TGTGCCAGCAGTCCTTACAGGACTAGCGCTTCCTACGAGCAGTACTTC	CASSPYRTSASYEQYF	TRBJ2-7	TRBD2	TRBV28	-
TGTGCCAGCAGTGAAGGAAATCCGGCAACCCTTCCCTACGAGCAGTACTTC	CASSEGNPATLPYEQYF	TRBJ2-7	-	TRBV6-1	-
TGTGCCAGCCGTGGAAATATCTATGGCTACACCTTC	CASRGNIYGYTF	TRBJ1-2	-	TRBV5-4	-
TGTGCCAGCAGTCTTCCAAGCGGGAGACGAGAGACCCAGTACTTC	CASSLPSGRRETQYF	TRBJ2-5	TRBD2	TRBV28	-
TGCGCCAGCAGCCAAGGGCTAGCACAGGGCGAAAATCAGCCCCAGCATTTT	CASSQGLAQGENQPQHF	TRBJ1-5	-	TRBV4-1	-
TGTGCCAGCAGTTGGGGCGGAGGGGCCCTCTACAATGAGCAGTTCTTC	CASSWGGGALYNEQFF	TRBJ2-1	-	TRBV28	-
TGTGCCAGCAGTTATTGGGGGACTGAATACAATGAGCAGTTCTTC	CASSYWGTEYNEQFF	TRBJ2-1	-	TRBV6-5	-
TGTGCCAGCAGCTTGTTCGGAGCGAACACCGGGGAGCTGTTTTTT	CASSLFGANTGELFF	TRBJ2-2	-	TRBV7-3	-
TGTGCCTGGAGTCAAATGAACACTGAAGCTTTCTTT	CAWSQMNTEAFF	TRBJ1-1	-	TRBV30	-
TGTGCCAGCAGGGATGCGACAGGTTATAATTCACCCCTCCACTTT	CASRDATGYNSPLHF	TRBJ1-6	-	TRBV28	-
TGTGCCAGCAAAATAGGGACTGGGGCCAACGTCCTGACTTTC	CASKIGTGANVLTF	TRBJ2-6	-	TRBV3-1/TRBV3-2	-
TGTGCCAGCGGCTTGGGGGCAGATACGCAGTATTTT	CASGLGADTQYF	TRBJ2-3	-	TRBV27	-
TGTGCCAGCAGCCCATCTCCCGGGACGAACACTGAAGCTTTCTTT	CASSPSPGTNTEAFF	TRBJ1-1	-	TRBV7-9	-
TGTGCCAGTAGTCGAGACGCCGTGGGAGAGCAGTTCTTC	CASSRDAVGEQFF	TRBJ2-1	-	TRBV19	-
TGTGCCAGCAGTTTCGGACAGTCTTACACCTTC	CASSFGQSYTF	TRBJ1-2	-	TRBV28	-
TGTGCCAGCAGCTCGGACAGGACTAACTATGGCTACACCTTC	CASSSDRTNYGYTF	TRBJ1-2	TRBD1	TRBV6-5	-